The present entry profiles one T cell receptor (beta chain) with its context. The data originate from a study of blood T cell repertoires in COVID-19. Study-level information: Samples came from the United States, Italy and Spain, spanning acute and convalescent COVID-19. In each case, the material was cDNA or gDNA derived from T cells, B-cell-depleted T cells, or PBMCs.

The germline CDR1 and CDR2 sequences are SEHNR and FQNEAQ (reference sequence). The V and J ends lost 1 base and 3 bases respectively, with 11 bases between them. The CDR3 runs 15 residues. Repertoires were generated with immunoSEQ multiplex PCR, while TCRdb's copy carries only in-frame clones and drops some. Counted here are over 350,000 clones, about 85% occurring once; the ten biggest clones make up roughly 1.8%. Those who participated ranged in age from roughly 18 to 90 years and resided in 24 US areas. The TCR sequence derives from a woman younger than 30 with acute COVID-19. This sequence joins TRBV7-9 and TRBJ2-3, with a possible D match to TRBD2 (5 bases). The sequenced material came from PBMCs or T cells enriched from blood (not recorded which). The CDR3, as DNA: TGTGCCAGCAGCTTAGGGGAGAGAAGGACAGATACGCAGTATTTT. This translates into CASSLGERRTDTQYF.